Presented here are 15 T cell receptor beta chains from one specimen sequenced in a study of beta chain features in type 1 diabetes. Study observations and caveats: Across all four CD4+ subsets, people with type 1 diabetes showed modestly shorter TCRB CDR3s.

Which antigens these TCRs recognize remains unknown. Expressed TCRB transcripts were sequenced because the isolated RNA had all been reverse transcribed beforehand. Clones were sequenced by immunoSEQ multiplex PCR, and TCRdb holds only the in-frame ones, with some missing. The top ten hold more than 0.095% of the sample, which has approximately 600,000 clones, roughly 12% seen once. The sequencing input was naive CD4+ T cells from blood. Receptors originate from a man aged 25-45 years with type 1 diabetes.

The chain has TRBV5-6 and TRBJ1-2; D call uncertain. There are 14 residues in the CDR3. Germline lookup yields CDR1 SGHDT and CDR2 YYEEEE. The V gene lost 5 bases and the J gene lost 3 bases, with 14 bases spanning the gap. CDR3 amino acids: CASSYGLTDYGYTF. The CDR3 nucleotides read TGTGCCAGCAGTTATGGACTCACGGACTATGGCTACACCTTC. Variable domain in full (rest from reference TRBV5-6 and TRBJ1-2): DAGVTQSPTHLIKTRGQQVTLRCSPKSGHDTVSWYQQALGQGPQFIFQYYEEEERQRGNFPDRFSGHQFPNYSSELNVNALLLGDSALYLCASSYGLTDYGYTFGSGTRLTVV.

The chain links TRBV7-2 to TRBJ1-5; a weak D match, TRBD1 (5 bases). This CDR3 spans 14 amino acids. Germline V gene data show CDR1 as SGHTA and CDR2 as FQGNSA. V lost 2 bases and J lost 7, with 12 bases in between. This CDR3 reads CASSLLGQIQPQHF. The CDR3 DNA follows: TGTGCCAGCAGCTTATTGGGGCAGATCCAGCCCCAGCATTTT.

The chain uses TRBV7-8 and TRBJ2-7; D is uncertain. This CDR3 spans 12 amino acids. Germline V gene lookup returns CDR1 SGHVS and CDR2 FQNEAQ. The germline V and J ends were trimmed by 6 bases and 3 bases, with 9 bases remaining between them. The CDR3 sequence: CASSATGYEQYF. CDR3 nucleotide sequence: TGTGCCAGCAGTGCTACTGGCTACGAGCAGTACTTC. The variable domain in full, completed from reference TRBV7-8 and TRBJ2-7, reads GAGVSQSPRYKVAKRGQDVALRCDPISGHVSLFWYQQALGQGPEFLTYFQNEAQLDKSGLPSDRFFAERPEGSVSTLKIQRTQQEDSAVYLCASSATGYEQYFGPGTRLTVT.

Turning to this clone: At the DNA level, this CDR3 is encoded by other sequences in the same sample as well. V and J are TRBV27 and TRBJ1-5; no firm D call. Trimming stripped 2 bases from V and 1 base from J, with 3 bases between. This CDR3 region has 13 residues. Germline-derived CDR1 and CDR2 are MNHEY and SMNVEV (reference sequence). CDR3 coding DNA: TGTGCCAGCAGTTTAAAGAGCAATCAGCCCCAGCATTTT. It specifies CASSLKSNQPQHF.

This rearrangement joins TRBV5-6 to TRBJ2-5, with D hard to call. The V gene's germline CDR1 is SGHDT and CDR2 YYEEEE. The CDR3 runs 12 residues. The V end was cut by 0 bases, the J end by 5 bases, with 5 bases between. This CDR3 is CASSLAWETQYF. CDR3 DNA sequence: TGTGCCAGCAGCTTGGCCTGGGAGACCCAGTACTTC.

The V call is TRBV7-9, the J call TRBJ2-5, with 8 positions matching TRBD2. V lost 4 bases to trimming and J lost 4 bases; unmatched junction nucleotides: 14. Germline loops: CDR1 SEHNR, CDR2 FQNEAQ (reference sequence). This CDR3 has 17 residues. CDR3 sequence (DNA): TGTGCCAGCAGCTCTACTGGCGGGGGGCCTGTTCTAGAGACCCAGTACTTC. Amino acids: CASSSTGGGPVLETQYF.

In its sample, this clone was seen a few times. The chain couples TRBV6-5 to TRBJ2-7; D may be TRBD2 (6 bases). The CDR3 loop spans 16 amino acids. Germline lookup yields CDR1 MNHEY and CDR2 SVGAGI. Trimming removed 3 bases at V and 4 bases at J, with 19 bases between. CDR3 residues: CASSYTGPTRGYEQYF. As DNA, the CDR3 is TGTGCCAGCAGTTATACGGGGCCCACCCGGGGGTACGAGCAGTACTTC.

V is TRBV7-9 and J is TRBJ1-4; D not resolved. CDR1 SEHNR and CDR2 FQNEAQ come from the germline V gene (reference sequence). The germline V and J ends were trimmed by 3 bases and 8 bases, with 13 bases remaining between them. CDR3 length: 14 amino acids. The CDR3 DNA sequence: TGTGCCAGCAGCTTGAGGAGGGTTCGCGAAAAACTGTTTTTT. Its protein product is CASSLRRVREKLFF.

This clone was detected only a few times. The chain joins TRBV6-6 to TRBJ2-5, with D perhaps TRBD2 (5 bases). Germline loops: CDR1 MNHNY, CDR2 SVGAGI (reference sequence). This CDR3 has 13 residues. Trimming stripped 8 bases from V and 2 bases from J, with 12 bases between. The CDR3 loop is CASRSGIQETQYF. The CDR3 bases are TGTGCCAGCCGCTCGGGGATACAAGAGACCCAGTACTTC.

The chain links TRBV6-1 to TRBJ2-1, with 7 bases fitting TRBD1. Germline CDR1 and CDR2: MNHNS and SASEGT. Trimming removed 5 bases from V and 5 bases from J; junction bases left unmatched: 9. The CDR3 contains 15 residues. CDR3 loop: CASSRPGQPNNEQFF. In DNA, the CDR3 is TGTGCCAGCAGTAGACCGGGACAGCCAAACAATGAGCAGTTCTTC.

In DNA form, the CDR3 reads TGTGCCAGCAGCTTAGACCCCACTCTCTCTGAAGCTTTCTTT. Its protein product is CASSLDPTLSEAFF. The genes are TRBV7-9 and TRBJ1-1, with D unclear. Germline lookup yields CDR1 SEHNR and CDR2 FQNEAQ (reference sequence). The CDR3 runs 14 residues. The ends were cut back, 1 base at V and 6 bases at J, with 12 bases in the middle.

To note about this clone: This specimen includes other DNA sequences encoding the same CDR3. The CDR3 reads CASSLGNYEQYF. CDR3 DNA: TGTGCCAGCAGTTTGGGTAACTACGAGCAGTACTTC. V usage is TRBV28 and J usage is TRBJ2-7; D is uncertain. This CDR3 spans 12 amino acids. V gave up 3 bases and J gave up 3 bases, with 6 bases separating them. Per the germline V gene, CDR1 is MDHEN and CDR2 is SYDVKM.

The rearrangement uses TRBV7-2 and TRBJ1-2; D not resolved. This CDR3 comprises 15 residues. Germline loops: CDR1 SGHTA, CDR2 FQGNSA. V shed 7 bases and J shed 4 bases, with 19 bases lying between them. The CDR3 loop is CASTPVAGGSYGYTF. The CDR3 DNA sequence: TGTGCCAGCACCCCGGTAGCGGGAGGTTCCTATGGCTACACCTTC.

V is TRBV7-2 and J is TRBJ2-1; D unresolved. Germline CDR1 and CDR2: SGHTA and FQGNSA. CDR3 length: 14 residues. Deletions cut 0 bases from V and 6 bases from J, with 9 bases between. DNA of the CDR3: TGTGCCAGCAGCTTAGCCATATGGGTCAATGAGCAGTTCTTC. Translation: CASSLAIWVNEQFF.

CDR3 sequence reads: CASSLPRGNEQFF. The CDR3 DNA is TGTGCCAGCAGCCTACCACGGGGTAATGAGCAGTTCTTC. J is TRBJ2-1 and V is TRBV7-2; D may be TRBD2 (5 bases). Trimming removed 5 bases from V and 7 bases from J, with 12 bases in between. The CDR3 extends over 13 amino acids. Germline V gives CDR1 SGHTA, CDR2 FQGNSA.